This T cell receptor beta chain originates from a study of post-analysis software for immune sequencing data. Prepared TCR beta cDNA libraries contained unique molecular identifiers. TCRdb re-derived calls from the PCR reads in MiXCR, one entry per CDR3 protein. The table includes 450,000 to 650,000 distinct CDR3 sequences, roughly 45% detected once. This clonotype was seen once. The target antigen is unknown. Study-level results: Compared with controls, patients had more of about five TRBV segments, including TRBV5-6, TRBV5-1 and TRBV20-1.

V trimming: 5 bases; J trimming: 5 bases; junction bases outside the gene matches: 4. The CDR3 runs to 14 residues. Material: blood. The clonotype comes from a girl under 18 with multiple sclerosis. The chain recombines TRBV12-3 or TRBV12-4 with TRBJ2-1, with 9 bases aligning to TRBD1. This chain's CDR3 is CASSPWTGDNEQFF. CDR3 in DNA: TGTGCCAGCAGTCCATGGACAGGGGACAATGAGCAGTTCTTC.